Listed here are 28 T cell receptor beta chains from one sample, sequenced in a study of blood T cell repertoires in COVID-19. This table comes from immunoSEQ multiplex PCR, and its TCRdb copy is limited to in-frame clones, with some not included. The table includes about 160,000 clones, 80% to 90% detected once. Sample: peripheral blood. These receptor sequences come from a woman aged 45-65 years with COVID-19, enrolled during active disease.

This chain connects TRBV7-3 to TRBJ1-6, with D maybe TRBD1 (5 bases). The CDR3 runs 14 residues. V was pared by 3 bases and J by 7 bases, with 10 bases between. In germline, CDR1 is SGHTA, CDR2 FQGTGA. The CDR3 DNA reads TGTGCCAGCAGCTTCCAGGGCGGCAATTCACCCCTCCACTTT. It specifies CASSFQGGNSPLHF.

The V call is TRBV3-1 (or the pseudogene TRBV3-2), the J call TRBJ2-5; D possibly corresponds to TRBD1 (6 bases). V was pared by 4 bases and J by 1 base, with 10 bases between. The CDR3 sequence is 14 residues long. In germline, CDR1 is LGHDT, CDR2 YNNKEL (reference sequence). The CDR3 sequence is CASSRGQFQETQYF. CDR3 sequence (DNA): TGTGCCAGCAGCCGCGGACAGTTCCAAGAGACCCAGTACTTC.

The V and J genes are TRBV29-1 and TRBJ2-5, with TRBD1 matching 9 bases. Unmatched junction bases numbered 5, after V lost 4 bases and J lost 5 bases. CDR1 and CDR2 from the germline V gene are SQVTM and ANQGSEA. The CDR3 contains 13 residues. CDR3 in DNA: TGCAGCGTTGCCCGACAGGGGGTCGAGACCCAGTACTTC. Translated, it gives CSVARQGVETQYF.

CDR3: CASSQTGGRNTIYF. The CDR3 region has the DNA TGCGCCAGCAGCCAAACAGGGGGCCGAAACACCATATATTTT. The chain recombines TRBV4-1 with TRBJ1-3; TRBD1 agrees at 9 bases. CDR3 length: 14 amino acids. Germline V gives CDR1 MGHRA, CDR2 YSYEKL. V was pared by 2 bases and J by 5 bases, with 1 base of the junction left unmatched.

The chain's CDR3 is CASSLLRTDPEAFF. CDR3 in DNA: TGTGCCAGCTCACTCCTCCGGACTGACCCAGAAGCTTTCTTT. The chain employs TRBV18 and TRBJ1-1; D not certain. The CDR3 has 14 amino acids. Germline lookup yields CDR1 KGHSH and CDR2 LQKENI. The germline V and J ends were trimmed by 4 bases and 8 bases, with 17 bases remaining between them. The variable domain in full, with the rest retrieved from reference TRBV18 and TRBJ1-1, is NAGVMQNPRHLVRRRGQEARLRCSPMKGHSHVYWYRQLPEEGLKFMVYLQKENIIDESGMPKERFSAEFPKEGPSILRIQQVVRGDSAAYFCASSLLRTDPEAFFGQGTRLTVV.

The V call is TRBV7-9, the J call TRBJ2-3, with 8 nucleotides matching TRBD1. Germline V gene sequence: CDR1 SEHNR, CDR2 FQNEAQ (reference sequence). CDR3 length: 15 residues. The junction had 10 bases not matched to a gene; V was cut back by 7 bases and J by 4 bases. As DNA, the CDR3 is TGTGCCAGCACATTCGGGACAGGAATCGCAGATACGCAGTATTTT. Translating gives CASTFGTGIADTQYF.

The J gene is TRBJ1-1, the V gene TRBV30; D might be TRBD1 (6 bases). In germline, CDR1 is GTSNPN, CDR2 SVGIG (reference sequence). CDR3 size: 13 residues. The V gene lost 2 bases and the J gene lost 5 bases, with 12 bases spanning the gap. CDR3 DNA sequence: TGTGCCTGGAGTCTTGAGGGGGTGACTGAAGCTTTCTTT. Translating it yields CAWSLEGVTEAFF. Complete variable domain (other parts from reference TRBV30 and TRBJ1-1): SQTIHQWPATLVQPVGSPLSLECTVEGTSNPNLYWYRQAAGRGLQLLFYSVGIGQISSEVPQNLSASRPQDRQFILSSKKLLLSDSGFYLCAWSLEGVTEAFFGQGTRLTVV.

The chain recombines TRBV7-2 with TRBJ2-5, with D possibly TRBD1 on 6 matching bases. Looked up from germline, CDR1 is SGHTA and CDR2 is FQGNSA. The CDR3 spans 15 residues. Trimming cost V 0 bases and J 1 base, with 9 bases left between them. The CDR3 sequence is CASSLALGGQETQYF. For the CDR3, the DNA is TGTGCCAGCAGCTTAGCGCTAGGGGGCCAAGAGACCCAGTACTTC.

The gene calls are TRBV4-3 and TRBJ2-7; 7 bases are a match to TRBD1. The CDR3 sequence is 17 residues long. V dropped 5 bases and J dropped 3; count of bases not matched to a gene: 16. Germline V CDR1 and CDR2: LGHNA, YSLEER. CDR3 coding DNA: TGCGCCAGCAGCGACAAGGGTAGGACAGGACTCTTCTACGAGCAGTACTTC. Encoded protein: CASSDKGRTGLFYEQYF.

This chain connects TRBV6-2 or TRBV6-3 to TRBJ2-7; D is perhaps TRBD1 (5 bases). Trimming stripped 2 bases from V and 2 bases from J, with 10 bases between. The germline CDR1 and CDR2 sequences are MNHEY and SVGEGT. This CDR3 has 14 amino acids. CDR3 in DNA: TGTGCCAGCAGTTACACAGGTCGACCCTACGAGCAGTACTTC. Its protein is CASSYTGRPYEQYF.

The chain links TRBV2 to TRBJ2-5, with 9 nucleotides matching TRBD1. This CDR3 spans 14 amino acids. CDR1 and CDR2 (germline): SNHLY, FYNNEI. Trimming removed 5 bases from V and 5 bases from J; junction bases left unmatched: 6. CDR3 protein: CASSTGGPRETQYF. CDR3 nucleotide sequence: TGTGCCAGCAGTACAGGGGGCCCCAGGGAGACCCAGTACTTC.

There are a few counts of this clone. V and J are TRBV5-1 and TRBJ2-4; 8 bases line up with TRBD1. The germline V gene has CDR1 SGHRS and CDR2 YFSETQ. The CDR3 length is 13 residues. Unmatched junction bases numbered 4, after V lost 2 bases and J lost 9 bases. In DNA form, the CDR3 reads TGCGCCAGCAGCTTCGGACAGGGAGGCATTCAGTACTTC. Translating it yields CASSFGQGGIQYF. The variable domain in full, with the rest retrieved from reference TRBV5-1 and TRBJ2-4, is KAGVTQTPRYLIKTRGQQVTLSCSPISGHRSVSWYQQTPGQGLQFLFEYFSETQRNKGNFPGRFSGRQFSNSRSEMNVSTLELGDSALYLCASSFGQGGIQYFGAGTRLSVL.

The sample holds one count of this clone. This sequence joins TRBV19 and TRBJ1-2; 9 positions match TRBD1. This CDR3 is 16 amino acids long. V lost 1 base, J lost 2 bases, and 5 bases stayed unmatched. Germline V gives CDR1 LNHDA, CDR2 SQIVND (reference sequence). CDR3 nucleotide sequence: TGTGCCAGTAGTATAGTTGGGACAGGGCTGAACTATGGCTACACCTTC. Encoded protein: CASSIVGTGLNYGYTF. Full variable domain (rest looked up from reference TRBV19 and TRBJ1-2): DGGITQSPKYLFRKEGQNVTLSCEQNLNHDAMYWYRQDPGQGLRLIYYSQIVNDFQKGDIAEGYSVSREKKESFPLTVTSAQKNPTAFYLCASSIVGTGLNYGYTFGSGTRLTVV.

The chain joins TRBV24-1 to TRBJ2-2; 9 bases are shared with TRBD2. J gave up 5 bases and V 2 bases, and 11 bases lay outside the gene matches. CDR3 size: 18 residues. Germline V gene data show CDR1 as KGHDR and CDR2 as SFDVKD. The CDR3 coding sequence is TGTGCCACCAGTGATTCGGATAGCGGGGGTAGCAGGACCGGGGAGCTGTTTTTT. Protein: CATSDSDSGGSRTGELFF.

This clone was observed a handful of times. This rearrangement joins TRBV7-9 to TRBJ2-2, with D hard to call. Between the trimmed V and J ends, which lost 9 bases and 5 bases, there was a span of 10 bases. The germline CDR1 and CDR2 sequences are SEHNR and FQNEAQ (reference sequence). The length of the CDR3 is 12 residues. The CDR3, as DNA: TGTGCCAGGGCCCCCGGGACCGGGGAGCTGTTTTTT. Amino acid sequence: CARAPGTGELFF.

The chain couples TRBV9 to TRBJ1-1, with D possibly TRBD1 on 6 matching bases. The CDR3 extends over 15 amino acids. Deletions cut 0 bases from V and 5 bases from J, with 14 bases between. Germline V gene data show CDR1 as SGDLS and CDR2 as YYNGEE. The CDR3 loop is CASSVGGGLATEAFF. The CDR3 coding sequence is TGTGCCAGCAGCGTAGGAGGGGGATTGGCGACTGAAGCTTTCTTT.

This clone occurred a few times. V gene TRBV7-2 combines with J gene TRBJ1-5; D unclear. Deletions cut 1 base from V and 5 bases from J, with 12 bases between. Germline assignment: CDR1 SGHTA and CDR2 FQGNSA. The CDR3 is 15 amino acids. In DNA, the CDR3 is TGTGCCAGCAGCTTAGGGGCGGGGTTATATCAGCCCCAGCATTTT. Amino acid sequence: CASSLGAGLYQPQHF.

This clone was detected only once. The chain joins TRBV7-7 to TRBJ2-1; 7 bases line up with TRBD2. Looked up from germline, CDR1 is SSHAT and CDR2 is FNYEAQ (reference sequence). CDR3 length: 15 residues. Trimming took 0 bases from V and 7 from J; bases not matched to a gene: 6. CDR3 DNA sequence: TGTGCCAGCAGCTTAGCTGCGGGGGTGGGAAATGAGCAGTTCTTC. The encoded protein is CASSLAAGVGNEQFF.

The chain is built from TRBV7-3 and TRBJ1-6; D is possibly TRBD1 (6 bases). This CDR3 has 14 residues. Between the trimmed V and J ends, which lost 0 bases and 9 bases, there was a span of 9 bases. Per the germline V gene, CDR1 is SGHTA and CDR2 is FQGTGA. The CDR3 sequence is CASSLTQGGSPLHF. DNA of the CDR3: TGTGCCAGCAGCTTAACACAGGGCGGTTCACCCCTCCACTTT.

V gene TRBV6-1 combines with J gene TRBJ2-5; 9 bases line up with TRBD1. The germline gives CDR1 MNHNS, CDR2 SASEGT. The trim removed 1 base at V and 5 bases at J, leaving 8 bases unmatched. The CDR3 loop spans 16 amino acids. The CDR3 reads CASSEVTGGGRETQYF. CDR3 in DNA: TGTGCCAGCAGTGAAGTTACAGGGGGCGGAAGGGAGACCCAGTACTTC.

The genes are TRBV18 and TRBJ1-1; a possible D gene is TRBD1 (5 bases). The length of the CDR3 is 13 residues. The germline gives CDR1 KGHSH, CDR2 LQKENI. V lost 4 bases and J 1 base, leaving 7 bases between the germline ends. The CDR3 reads CASSLRENTEAFF. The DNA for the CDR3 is TGTGCCAGCTCACTCAGGGAGAACACTGAAGCTTTCTTT.

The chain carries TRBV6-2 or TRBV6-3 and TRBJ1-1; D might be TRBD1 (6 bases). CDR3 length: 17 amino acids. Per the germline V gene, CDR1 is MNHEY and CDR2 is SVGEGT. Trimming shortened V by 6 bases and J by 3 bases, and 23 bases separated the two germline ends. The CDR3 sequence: CASSRRGGAFRDTEAFF. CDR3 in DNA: TGTGCCAGCAGCAGAAGGGGGGGGGCGTTTAGAGACACTGAAGCTTTCTTT.

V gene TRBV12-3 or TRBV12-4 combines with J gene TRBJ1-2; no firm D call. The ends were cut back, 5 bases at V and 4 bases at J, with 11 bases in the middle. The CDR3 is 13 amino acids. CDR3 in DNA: TGTGCCAGCAGTCAAACAAAATTCTATGGCTACACCTTC. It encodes CASSQTKFYGYTF.

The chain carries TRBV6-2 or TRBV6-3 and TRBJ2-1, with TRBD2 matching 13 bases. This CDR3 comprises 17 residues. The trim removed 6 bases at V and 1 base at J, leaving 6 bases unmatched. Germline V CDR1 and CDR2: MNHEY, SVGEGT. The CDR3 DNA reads TGTGCCAGCAGCCTCGGGACTAGCGGGAAATCCTACAATGAGCAGTTCTTC. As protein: CASSLGTSGKSYNEQFF.

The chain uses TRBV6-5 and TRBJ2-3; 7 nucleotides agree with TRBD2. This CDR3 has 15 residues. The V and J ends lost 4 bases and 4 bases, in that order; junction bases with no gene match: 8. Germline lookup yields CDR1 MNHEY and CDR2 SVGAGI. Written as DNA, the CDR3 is TGTGCCAGCAGTTCCTCCCCGGGGAGGGCAGATACGCAGTATTTT. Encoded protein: CASSSSPGRADTQYF.

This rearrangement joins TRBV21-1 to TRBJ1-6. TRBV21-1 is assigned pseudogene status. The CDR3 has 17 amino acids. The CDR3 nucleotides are TGTGCCAGCAGCAAAGAGGAGACGCCGCTGAAGAATTCACCCCTCCACTTT. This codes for CASSKEETPLKNSPLHF.

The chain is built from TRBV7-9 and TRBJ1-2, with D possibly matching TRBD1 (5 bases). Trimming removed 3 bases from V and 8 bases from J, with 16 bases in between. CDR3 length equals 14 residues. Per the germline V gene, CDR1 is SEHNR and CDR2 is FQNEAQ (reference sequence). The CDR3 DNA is TGTGCCAGCAGCTTTACCCGGGACGGGGGAGGCTACACCTTC. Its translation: CASSFTRDGGGYTF. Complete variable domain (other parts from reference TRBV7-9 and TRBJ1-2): DTGVSQNPRHKITKRGQNVTFRCDPISEHNRLYWYRQTLGQGPEFLTYFQNEAQLEKSRLLSDRFSAERPKGSFSTLEIQRTEQGDSAMYLCASSFTRDGGGYTFGSGTRLTVV.

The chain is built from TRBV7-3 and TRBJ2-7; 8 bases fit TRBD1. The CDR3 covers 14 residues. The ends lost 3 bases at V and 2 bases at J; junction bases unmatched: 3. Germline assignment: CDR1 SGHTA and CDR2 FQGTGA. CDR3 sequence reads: CASSFGDRTYEQYF. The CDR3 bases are TGTGCCAGCAGCTTCGGGGACAGGACCTACGAGCAGTACTTC.